This TCR beta chain was recovered during a study of shared clonotypes between healthy human individuals. Study results and limitations: Naive subsets, compared against memory subsets, generally had larger estimated richness values. With several donors compared, around 5.4% of naive CD4 clonotypes were shared.

The authors distributed each subset's genomic DNA evenly over several immunoSEQ plates. Sequencing used immunoSEQ multiplex PCR; TCRdb keeps in-frame clones, though not all of them. The table lists approximately 530,000 clones, roughly 95% of them singletons. As to this clone: Its antigen is unknown.

The germline V gene encodes CDR1 SGHRS and CDR2 YFSETQ. There are 14 residues in the CDR3. J lost 6 bases, V lost 1 base, and 5 bases had no gene match. The genes are TRBV5-1 and TRBJ2-3; 7 nucleotides agree with TRBD1. The sequenced sample consisted of naive CD4+ T cells sorted from blood. The subset was: CD45RA+ positively selected. The receptor comes from a woman between 25 and 40 years old in good health. CDR3 nucleotide sequence: TGCGCCAGCAGCTTGACAGGGGAGTTGGATACGCAGTATTTT. The encoded protein is CASSLTGELDTQYF.